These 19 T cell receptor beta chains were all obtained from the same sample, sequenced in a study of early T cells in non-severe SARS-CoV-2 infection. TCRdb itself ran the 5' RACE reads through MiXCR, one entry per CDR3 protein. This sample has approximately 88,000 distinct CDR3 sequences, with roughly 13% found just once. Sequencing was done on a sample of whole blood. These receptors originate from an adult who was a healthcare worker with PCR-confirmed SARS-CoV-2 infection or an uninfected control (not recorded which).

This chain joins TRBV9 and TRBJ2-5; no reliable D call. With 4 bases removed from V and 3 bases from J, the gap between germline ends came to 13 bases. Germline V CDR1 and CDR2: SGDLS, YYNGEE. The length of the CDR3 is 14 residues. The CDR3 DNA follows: TGTGCCAGCAGCTTAACCAAGAGCGAAGAGACCCAGTACTTC. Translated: CASSLTKSEETQYF.

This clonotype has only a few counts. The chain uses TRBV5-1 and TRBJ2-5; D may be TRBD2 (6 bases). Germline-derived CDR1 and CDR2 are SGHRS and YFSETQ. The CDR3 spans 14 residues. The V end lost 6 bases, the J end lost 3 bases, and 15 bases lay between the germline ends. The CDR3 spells CASTPLGGEETQYF. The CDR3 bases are TGCGCCAGCACCCCCCTGGGGGGAGAAGAGACCCAGTACTTC. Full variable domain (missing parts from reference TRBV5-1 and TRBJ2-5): KAGVTQTPRYLIKTRGQQVTLSCSPISGHRSVSWYQQTPGQGLQFLFEYFSETQRNKGNFPGRFSGRQFSNSRSEMNVSTLELGDSALYLCASTPLGGEETQYFGPGTRLLVL.

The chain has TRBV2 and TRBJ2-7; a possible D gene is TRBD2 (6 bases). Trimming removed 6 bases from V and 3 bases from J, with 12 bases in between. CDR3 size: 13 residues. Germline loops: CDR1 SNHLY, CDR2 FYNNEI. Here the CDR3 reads CASRMTRLYEQYF. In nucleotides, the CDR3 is TGTGCCAGCAGGATGACTAGACTCTACGAGCAGTACTTC.

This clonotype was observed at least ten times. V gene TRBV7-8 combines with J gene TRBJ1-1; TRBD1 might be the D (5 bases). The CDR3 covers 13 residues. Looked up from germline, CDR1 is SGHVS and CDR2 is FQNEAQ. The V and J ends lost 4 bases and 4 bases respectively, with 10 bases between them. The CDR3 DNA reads TGTGCCAGCAGCTCCCAGGGAGGCACTGAAGCTTTCTTT. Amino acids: CASSSQGGTEAFF. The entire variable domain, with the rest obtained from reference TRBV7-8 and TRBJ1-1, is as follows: GAGVSQSPRYKVAKRGQDVALRCDPISGHVSLFWYQQALGQGPEFLTYFQNEAQLDKSGLPSDRFFAERPEGSVSTLKIQRTQQEDSAVYLCASSSQGGTEAFFGQGTRLTVV.

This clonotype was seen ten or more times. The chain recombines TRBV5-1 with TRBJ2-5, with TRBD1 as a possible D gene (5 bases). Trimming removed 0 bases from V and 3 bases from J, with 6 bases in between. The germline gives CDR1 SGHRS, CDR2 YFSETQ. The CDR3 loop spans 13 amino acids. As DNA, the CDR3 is TGCGCCAGCAGCTTGGCAGGGAAAGAGACCCAGTACTTC. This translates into CASSLAGKETQYF. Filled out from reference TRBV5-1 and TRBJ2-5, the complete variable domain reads KAGVTQTPRYLIKTRGQQVTLSCSPISGHRSVSWYQQTPGQGLQFLFEYFSETQRNKGNFPGRFSGRQFSNSRSEMNVSTLELGDSALYLCASSLAGKETQYFGPGTRLLVL.

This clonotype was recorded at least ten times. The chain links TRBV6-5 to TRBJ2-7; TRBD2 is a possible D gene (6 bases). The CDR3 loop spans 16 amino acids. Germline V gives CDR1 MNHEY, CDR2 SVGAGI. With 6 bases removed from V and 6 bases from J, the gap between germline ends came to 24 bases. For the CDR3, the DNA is TGTGCCAGCAGCCCCTGGGGGACTCCGGGGGTAGGCGAGCAGTACTTC. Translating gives CASSPWGTPGVGEQYF.

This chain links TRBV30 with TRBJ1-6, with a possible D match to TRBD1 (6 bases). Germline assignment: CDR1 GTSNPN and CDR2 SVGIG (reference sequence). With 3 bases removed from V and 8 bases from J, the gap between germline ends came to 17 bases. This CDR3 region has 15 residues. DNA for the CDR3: TGTGCCTGGAGAATTCGAGGGGGAACGGATTCACCCCTCCACTTT. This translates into CAWRIRGGTDSPLHF.

CDR3 coding DNA: TGTGCCAGCGGAAAAACGCCCCAAGAGACCCAGTACTTC. This gives the protein CASGKTPQETQYF. The chain uses TRBV6-2 or TRBV6-3 and TRBJ2-5, with D unclear. The CDR3 contains 13 residues. V was pared by 8 bases and J by 1 base, with 11 bases between. CDR1 MNHEY and CDR2 SVGEGT come from the germline V gene.

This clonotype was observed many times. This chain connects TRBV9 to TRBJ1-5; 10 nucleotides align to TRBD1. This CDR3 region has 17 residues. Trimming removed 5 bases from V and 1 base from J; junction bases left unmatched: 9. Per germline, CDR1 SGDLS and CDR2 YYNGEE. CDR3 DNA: TGTGCCAGCAGGACAGGGGGCCCCGTATGGAGCAATCAGCCCCAGCATTTT. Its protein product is CASRTGGPVWSNQPQHF. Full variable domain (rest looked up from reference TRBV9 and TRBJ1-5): DSGVTQTPKHLITATGQRVTLRCSPRSGDLSVYWYQQSLDQGLQFLIQYYNGEERAKGNILERFSAQQFPDLHSELNLSSLELGDSALYFCASRTGGPVWSNQPQHFGDGTRLSIL.

The CDR3 here is CASSEASLYGYTF. The CDR3 bases are TGTGCCAGCAGTGAGGCCTCACTCTATGGCTACACCTTC. This sequence joins TRBV28 and TRBJ1-2; no clear D gene. Deletions cut 5 bases from V and 4 bases from J, with 11 bases between. The CDR3 sequence is 13 residues long. Germline lookup yields CDR1 MDHEN and CDR2 SYDVKM.

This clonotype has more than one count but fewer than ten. The CDR3 protein is CASSLGGLAGFHEQYF. The DNA for the CDR3 is TGTGCCAGCAGTTTAGGGGGTCTAGCGGGATTCCACGAGCAGTACTTC. This rearrangement joins TRBV12-3 or TRBV12-4 to TRBJ2-7; the match to TRBD2 covers 9 bases. The CDR3 runs to 16 residues. V lost 1 base and J lost 5; bases outside the gene matches: 9.

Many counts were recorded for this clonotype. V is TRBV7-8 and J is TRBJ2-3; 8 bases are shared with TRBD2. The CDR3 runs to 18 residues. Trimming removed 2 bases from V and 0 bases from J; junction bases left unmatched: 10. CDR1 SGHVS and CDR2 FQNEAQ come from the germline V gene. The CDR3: CASSLLPGGGYSTDTQYF. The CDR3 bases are TGTGCCAGCAGCTTACTCCCCGGGGGGGGGTACAGCACAGATACGCAGTATTTT.

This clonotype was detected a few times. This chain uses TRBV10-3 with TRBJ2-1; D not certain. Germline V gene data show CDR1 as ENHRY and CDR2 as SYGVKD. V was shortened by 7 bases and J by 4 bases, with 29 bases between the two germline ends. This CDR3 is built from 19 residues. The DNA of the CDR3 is TGTGCCATCACCCCATCCCCCTCCGACGACCTCCTGGGATACAATGAGCAGTTCTTC. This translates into CAITPSPSDDLLGYNEQFF.

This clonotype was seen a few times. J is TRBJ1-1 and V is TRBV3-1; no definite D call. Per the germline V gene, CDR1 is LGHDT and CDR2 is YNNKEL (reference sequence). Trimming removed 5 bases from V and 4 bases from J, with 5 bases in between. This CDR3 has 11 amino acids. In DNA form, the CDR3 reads TGTGCCAGCAGCTCCCCCACTGAAGCTTTCTTT. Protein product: CASSSPTEAFF.

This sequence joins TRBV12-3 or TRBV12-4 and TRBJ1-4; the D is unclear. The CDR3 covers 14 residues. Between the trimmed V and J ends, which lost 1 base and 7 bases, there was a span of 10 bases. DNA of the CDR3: TGTGCCAGCAGTTTAGATGGCGGAGGTGAAAAACTGTTTTTT. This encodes CASSLDGGGEKLFF.

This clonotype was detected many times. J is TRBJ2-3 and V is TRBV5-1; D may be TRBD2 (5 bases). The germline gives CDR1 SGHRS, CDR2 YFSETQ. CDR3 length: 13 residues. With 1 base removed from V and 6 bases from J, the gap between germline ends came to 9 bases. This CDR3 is CASSLPPGDTQYF. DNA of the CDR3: TGCGCCAGCAGCTTGCCCCCGGGGGATACGCAGTATTTT.

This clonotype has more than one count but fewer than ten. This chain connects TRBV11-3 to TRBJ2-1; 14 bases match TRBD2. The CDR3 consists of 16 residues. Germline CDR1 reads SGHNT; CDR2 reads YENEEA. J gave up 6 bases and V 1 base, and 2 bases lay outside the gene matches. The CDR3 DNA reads TGTGCCAGCAGCTTAGGACTAGCGGGGGGGCCCAATGAGCAGTTCTTC. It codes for CASSLGLAGGPNEQFF.

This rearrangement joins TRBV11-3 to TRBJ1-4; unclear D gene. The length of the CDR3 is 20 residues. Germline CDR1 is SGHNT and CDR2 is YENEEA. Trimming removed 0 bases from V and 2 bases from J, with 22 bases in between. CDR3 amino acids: CASSLDDGDHPFATNEKLFF. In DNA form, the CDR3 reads TGTGCCAGCAGCTTAGATGACGGGGATCACCCTTTTGCTACTAATGAAAAACTGTTTTTT.

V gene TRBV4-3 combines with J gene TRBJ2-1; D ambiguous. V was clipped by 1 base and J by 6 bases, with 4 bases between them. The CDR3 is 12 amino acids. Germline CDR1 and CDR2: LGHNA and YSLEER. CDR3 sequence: CASSQGTNEQFF. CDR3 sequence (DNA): TGCGCCAGCAGCCAAGGGACCAATGAGCAGTTCTTC.